Below are 4 T cell receptor beta chains sequenced from a single sample in a study of blood T cell repertoires in COVID-19. Sequencing was performed with immunoSEQ multiplex PCR; in TCRdb, only in-frame clones are kept and a portion is missing. The table records roughly 250,000 clones, more than 85% of them present only once. The specimen was peripheral blood. The source of these receptors is a person between 18 and 35 years old with COVID-19, enrolled during active disease.

The chain joins TRBV6-6 to TRBJ2-3; the match to TRBD2 covers 7 bases. The germline CDR1 and CDR2 sequences are MNHNY and SVGAGI (reference sequence). The CDR3 runs 12 residues. V lost 11 bases, J lost 4 bases, and 6 bases stayed unmatched. CDR3 residues: CAGGGSSDTQYF. CDR3 coding DNA: TGTGCCGGCGGCGGGAGTTCAGATACGCAGTATTTT.

The CDR3 nucleotides are TGTGCCAGCAGTGAACTGTGGGGGGACCGGCCTGAAGCTTTCTTT. Protein product: CASSELWGDRPEAFF. V gene TRBV2 combines with J gene TRBJ1-1; D is possibly TRBD1 (5 bases). The germline V gene has CDR1 SNHLY and CDR2 FYNNEI. The V end was cut by 2 bases, the J end by 6 bases, with 16 bases between. The CDR3 length is 15 residues. The complete variable domain, with remaining parts taken from reference TRBV2 and TRBJ1-1, reads EPEVTQTPSHQVTQMGQEVILRCVPISNHLYFYWYRQILGQKVEFLVSFYNNEISEKSEIFDDQFSVERPDGSNFTLKIRSTKLEDSAMYFCASSELWGDRPEAFFGQGTRLTVV.

The genes are TRBV28 and TRBJ1-5, with D unclear. The V gene lost 5 bases and the J gene lost 0 bases, with 14 bases spanning the gap. The CDR3 runs to 16 residues. The germline V gene encodes CDR1 MDHEN and CDR2 SYDVKM. Written as DNA, the CDR3 is TGTGCCAGCAGTGATCCTCGAGTTTATAGCAATCAGCCCCAGCATTTT. It codes for CASSDPRVYSNQPQHF.

J is TRBJ2-2 and V is TRBV10-1; 8 bases are shared with TRBD2. The CDR3 totals 16 residues. From germline, CDR1 is WNHNN and CDR2 SYGVQD (reference sequence). The V gene end was trimmed by 8 bases and the J gene end by 5 bases; junction bases not matched to a gene: 13. In DNA form, the CDR3 reads TGCGCCAGCCTTAGTGTCGTACTAGCGGATACCGGGGAGCTGTTTTTT. It encodes CASLSVVLADTGELFF.